This T cell receptor beta chain originates from a study of beta chain features in type 1 diabetes. Study observations and caveats: Patients with Type 1 diabetes showed moderately but significantly shorter TCRB CDR3s in all four CD4+ subsets. In type 1 diabetes patients, VDJ junctions had fewer insertions; deletions at these junctions were more frequent.

The germline gives CDR1 SQVTM, CDR2 ANQGSEA. The V and J ends lost 3 bases and 4 bases, in that order; junction bases with no gene match: 11. There are 16 residues in the CDR3. The whole isolated RNA underwent reverse transcription, so sequencing captured expressed TCRB transcripts. Several million reads were obtained on average from naive, central memory and regulatory T cell samples. Libraries were prepared by immunoSEQ multiplex PCR; TCRdb keeps only in-frame clonotypes and omits some of them. The sample lists roughly 240,000 clones, roughly a quarter occurring once. Heparinised blood was drawn once per donor, averaging about 116 mL. Remarks on this clone: Its specificity is unknown.

The sequence derives from a woman aged 30 to 39 with type 1 diabetes. The rearrangement links TRBV29-1 to TRBJ2-5; TRBD2 aligns across 10 bases. The sequencing input was naive CD4+ T cells from blood. In DNA form, the CDR3 reads TGCAGCGTTGACCGGCTAGCGGGAGTGGGAAGAGAGACCCAGTACTTC. Translation: CSVDRLAGVGRETQYF.